Listed below are T cell receptor beta chains from one sample, sequenced in a study of cytomegalovirus exposure and HLA in healthy donors. Sequencing used immunoSEQ multiplex PCR; TCRdb keeps in-frame clones, though not all of them. Of 100,000 or so clones in the sample, around 85% were seen once. The sequencing sample was made of PBMCs. The receptors come from a man aged 30 to 45 in good health and CMV-seronegative. Both conserved end residues are part of each CDR3. The D gene is left open where the match is weak. The size of a clone is reported for some rows only, either as once, few or many, or as a class for expanded clones.

D gene,clone size,V gene,J gene,CDR3 DNA,CDR3 protein
-,-,TRBV19,TRBJ2-2,TGTGCCAGTAGTATGCTAACCGGGGAGCTGTTTTTT,CASSMLTGELFF
TRBD2,-,TRBV15,TRBJ2-5,TGTGCCACCAGCCGGGGACCGGGACTAGCGGAAGAGACCCAGTACTTC,CATSRGPGLAEETQYF
-,-,TRBV18,TRBJ1-6,TGTGCCAGCTCACCACTAGACAGGCCGAATAATTCACCCCTCCACTTT,CASSPLDRPNNSPLHF
TRBD1,-,TRBV9,TRBJ2-3,TGTGCCAGCAGCCTTCGACAGGGTACAGATACGCAGTATTTT,CASSLRQGTDTQYF
TRBD1,few,TRBV5-1,TRBJ1-4,TGCGCCAGCAGCTTAACAGGGGAAAGAGAAAAACTGTTTTTT,CASSLTGEREKLFF
-,-,TRBV4-2,TRBJ2-2,TGTGCCAGCAGCCGGTCGATAGCCGTCTTTCGGGGCACCGGGGAGCTGTTTTTT,CASSRSIAVFRGTGELFF
-,once,TRBV4-1,TRBJ2-3,TGCGCCAGCAGCCACCCGGGGACAAGCACAGATACGCAGTATTTT,CASSHPGTSTDTQYF
-,-,TRBV6-5,TRBJ2-3,TGTGCCAGCAGTTACTCGAGCAGGGGTCAGGTAGATACGCAGTATTTT,CASSYSSRGQVDTQYF
-,-,TRBV6-6,TRBJ2-7,TGTGCCAGCAGTTCCTCAGGTATGCGGAACGAGCAGTACTTC,CASSSSGMRNEQYF
-,-,TRBV30,TRBJ1-5,TGTGCCTGGAGTGTCTTCTCTACCAATCAGCCCCAGCATTTT,CAWSVFSTNQPQHF
-,-,TRBV9,TRBJ2-2,TGTGCCAGCAGCCCAGGATCTGACACCGGGGAGCTGTTTTTT,CASSPGSDTGELFF
-,-,TRBV6-5,TRBJ1-5,TGTGCCAGCAGTTACTCGATGCAGAGCAATCAGCCCCAGCATTTT,CASSYSMQSNQPQHF
TRBD1,-,TRBV27,TRBJ1-4,TGTGCCAGCAGCCTTAACCCGGGACAGGGGGCGTTCAAACTGTTTTTT,CASSLNPGQGAFKLFF
-,-,TRBV29-1,TRBJ2-7,TGCAGCGGTGGGCGGCAGGGCTCCGAGCAGTACTTC,CSGGRQGSEQYF
-,few,TRBV6-5,TRBJ2-5,TGTGCCAGCAGACCGGACAGAATCTTGGGAGAGACCCAGTACTTC,CASRPDRILGETQYF
-,-,TRBV7-2,TRBJ2-7,TGTGCCAGCAGCCCCGAGGCGGGGCCCGGCGAGCAGTACTTC,CASSPEAGPGEQYF
TRBD2,-,TRBV19,TRBJ2-2,TGTGCCAGTAGCAGACTAGCGGGAGACCACGGGGAGCTGTTTTTT,CASSRLAGDHGELFF
TRBD2,few,TRBV7-3,TRBJ2-2,TGTGCCAGCAGCCCCGGGACTAGCGGCACCGGGGAGCTGTTTTTT,CASSPGTSGTGELFF
-,-,TRBV27,TRBJ1-1,TGTGCCAGCAGTTTCCGGGCAGGGTCCACTGAAGCTTTCTTT,CASSFRAGSTEAFF
TRBD1,-,TRBV2,TRBJ2-1,TGTGCCAGCAGTGAAATGCAGGGGGTGTGGAATGAGCAGTTCTTC,CASSEMQGVWNEQFF
-,few,TRBV5-8,TRBJ1-5,TGTGCCAGCAGCGCTGGACAGCGCAATCAGCCCCAGCATTTT,CASSAGQRNQPQHF
TRBD2,-,TRBV6-1,TRBJ2-1,TGTGCCAGCAGTGAAGGGGGGGAGGGTATCTATGAGCAGTTCTTC,CASSEGGEGIYEQFF